The rows below give T cell receptor beta chains drawn from one sample of a study of shared clonotypes between healthy human individuals. Libraries were prepared by immunoSEQ multiplex PCR; TCRdb keeps only in-frame clonotypes and omits some of them. The sample holds about 2.4 million clones, approximately 94% seen once. Sequencing was performed on naive CD4+ T cells sorted from blood. Receptors originate from a man aged 18 to 29 in good health. CDR3s include the opening cysteine and the closing phenylalanine or tryptophan. D genes are given only for firm matches. Not every row has a clone size; where given, it reads once, few, many or a size class.

- | TRBD2 | TRBJ2-7 | TRBV18 | TGTGCCAGCTCCTACGGACTAGCGGGAGGAGGGGCCTACGAGCAGTACTTC | CASSYGLAGGGAYEQYF
- | - | TRBJ1-5 | TRBV11-2 | TGTGCCAGCAGCTTAGATGGAGGGGCAAGGGAGCCCCAGCATTTT | CASSLDGGAREPQHF
- | - | TRBJ1-6 | TRBV14 | TGTGCCAGCAGCCAAAGGGACAACTCGGGGAATTCACCCCTCCACTTT | CASSQRDNSGNSPLHF
- | - | TRBJ2-7 | TRBV5-4 | TGTGCCAGCAGCTTGTCAGGAACGGACTACGAGCAGTACTTC | CASSLSGTDYEQYF
- | - | TRBJ2-3 | TRBV5-1 | TGCGCCAGCAGCTTGGGTGCGGTCACAGATACGCAGTATTTT | CASSLGAVTDTQYF
- | - | TRBJ2-5 | TRBV7-9 | TGTGCCAGCAGCCGGACCACAGAGACCCAGTACTTC | CASSRTTETQYF
- | TRBD1 | TRBJ1-2 | TRBV6-5 | TGTGCCAGCAGTTACGGACAGGGGGGCTACACCTTC | CASSYGQGGYTF
few | - | TRBJ2-7 | TRBV7-9 | TGTGCCAGCAGCTCCCTTAACTACGAGCAGTACTTC | CASSSLNYEQYF
- | TRBD1 | TRBJ2-3 | TRBV11-2 | TGTGCCAGCAGCTTACCAGCCGGGACAGCCTTTAGCACAGATACGCAGTATTTT | CASSLPAGTAFSTDTQYF
- | - | TRBJ2-2 | TRBV2 | TGTGCCAGCAGCCCACAAGGGGGGGACAGGATAGCCGGGGAGCTGTTTTTT | CASSPQGGDRIAGELFF
few | - | TRBJ1-5 | TRBV18 | TGTGCCAGCTCACCGAAGGATAGCAATCAGCCCCAGCATTTT | CASSPKDSNQPQHF
- | - | TRBJ2-7 | TRBV6-6 | TGTGCCAGCAGTTCGCCCTTTCTAGCACACTACGAGCAGTACTTC | CASSSPFLAHYEQYF
- | - | TRBJ2-2 | TRBV5-4 | TGTGCCAGCAGCTTGGCCGCGAACACCGGGGAGCTGTTTTTT | CASSLAANTGELFF
- | - | TRBJ1-4 | TRBV20-1 | TGCAGTGCTAGAGGGGGGGACACCTCATATTTT | CSARGGDTSYF
- | TRBD2 | TRBJ2-3 | TRBV30 | TGTGCCTGGCTCAGGCTAGCGGCCGGAGATACGCAGTATTTT | CAWLRLAAGDTQYF
- | TRBD2 | TRBJ2-3 | TRBV2 | TGTGCCAGCAGGGTGGGACTAGCGGGGGGGCGGAACACAGATACGCAGTATTTT | CASRVGLAGGRNTDTQYF
- | - | TRBJ1-1 | TRBV19 | TGTGCCAGTAGTGGGGTATCGGGGCGCCTCGACTCGAACACTGAAGCTTTCTTT | CASSGVSGRLDSNTEAFF
- | TRBD1 | TRBJ2-4 | TRBV6-5 | TGTGCCAGCACTCTGACAGGGGGAGCCAAAAACATTCAGTACTTC | CASTLTGGAKNIQYF
- | - | TRBJ1-6 | TRBV18 | TGTGCCAGCTCACCACCGCCGGAAAATTCACCCCTCCACTTT | CASSPPPENSPLHF
- | - | TRBJ1-5 | TRBV4-3 | TGCGCCAGCAGCCAAGACCACAAGTCGCATCAGCCCCAGCATTTT | CASSQDHKSHQPQHF
few | TRBD1 | TRBJ1-4 | TRBV6-1 | TGTGCCAGCAGTGGCGGACAGGATCCGCTTGCAGAACTGTTTTTT | CASSGGQDPLAELFF
- | - | TRBJ1-5 | TRBV7-9 | TGTGCCAGCCGCTCAGGGGTTTCAGGGGATCAGCCCCAGCATTTT | CASRSGVSGDQPQHF
- | - | TRBJ2-6 | TRBV11-1 | TGTGCCAGCAGCTTAGGGAGGGGGACGCCACCCAAGGCCAACGTCCTGACTTTC | CASSLGRGTPPKANVLTF
- | - | TRBJ1-2 | TRBV30 | TGTGCCTGGAGTGTACAAGGGCCCTTCAACTATGGCTACACCTTC | CAWSVQGPFNYGYTF
- | - | TRBJ1-1 | TRBV10-3 | TGTGCCATCAGTGAGTCGTGGGGTCCTACTGAAGCTTTCTTT | CAISESWGPTEAFF
- | - | TRBJ1-6 | TRBV4-3 | TGCGCCAGCAGCCAAGTCCCTGGTGGGGGGACACCCCTCCACTTT | CASSQVPGGGTPLHF
- | TRBD1 | TRBJ2-2 | TRBV19 | TGTGCCAGTAGTATAAGTGTCGGGACAGGACCCGGGGAGCTGTTTTTT | CASSISVGTGPGELFF
- | - | TRBJ1-2 | TRBV6-6 | TGTGCCAGCACGAGGGACGGTTATGGCTACACCTTC | CASTRDGYGYTF
few | - | TRBJ1-1 | TRBV7-6 | TGTGCCAGCAGCTTAGCTCCAGGGGTCACTGAAGCTTTCTTT | CASSLAPGVTEAFF
- | TRBD1 | TRBJ2-7 | TRBV28 | TGTGCCAGCAGCAGACAGGGTCTCGAGCAGTACTTC | CASSRQGLEQYF
- | - | TRBJ2-7 | TRBV18 | TGTGCCAGCTCACCACCGGGGGTCAGCTCCTACGAGCAGTACTTC | CASSPPGVSSYEQYF
- | TRBD1 | TRBJ1-4 | TRBV4-1 | TGCGCCAGCAGCCAGTGGAACAGGGGTAATGAAAAACTGTTTTTT | CASSQWNRGNEKLFF
- | TRBD1 | TRBJ2-3 | TRBV7-9 | TGTGCCAGCAGCTTAGACAGGGGTTATACGCAGTATTTT | CASSLDRGYTQYF
- | - | TRBJ1-1 | TRBV5-1 | TGCGCCAGCAGCTTGTCATCACGGGCAGATGAAGCTTTCTTT | CASSLSSRADEAFF
- | - | TRBJ2-3 | TRBV19 | TGTGCCAGTAGTATTGGCGGGAAACAGCTCACAGATACGCAGTATTTT | CASSIGGKQLTDTQYF